This T cell receptor beta chain appears in the sequencing data of a study of beta chain features in type 1 diabetes. Broader study findings: Any HLA-type effect on TCRB rearrangement remained unresolved here. VDJ junctions from patients with type 1 diabetes contained fewer insertions and more deletions. Shortening that was moderate but significant affected the TCRB CDR3s of Type 1 diabetes patients in all four CD4+ subsets.

Points on this clone: Its antigen is still unknown.

Every bit of the isolated RNA underwent reverse transcription, so sequencing read expressed TCRB transcripts. Naive, central memory and regulatory T cell samples yielded about 3.57 million reads on average. Sequenced by immunoSEQ multiplex PCR; TCRdb stores in-frame clones only, minus some. This table has around 70,000 clones, about 50% appearing once. Donors contributed one heparinised blood draw apiece, averaging about 116 mL. Material: central memory CD4+ T cells from blood. This TCR derives from a man aged 30 to 39 with type 1 diabetes.

The CDR3 is CASSFTGSNEQFF. Here the CDR3 DNA reads TGTGCCAGCAGCTTTACAGGGAGCAATGAGCAGTTCTTC. The chain is built from TRBV5-4 and TRBJ2-1; tentatively, D is TRBD1 (6 bases). CDR3 length: 13 residues. The germline V gene has CDR1 SGHNT and CDR2 YYREEE (reference sequence). V was shortened by 2 bases and J by 6 bases, with 9 bases between the two germline ends.